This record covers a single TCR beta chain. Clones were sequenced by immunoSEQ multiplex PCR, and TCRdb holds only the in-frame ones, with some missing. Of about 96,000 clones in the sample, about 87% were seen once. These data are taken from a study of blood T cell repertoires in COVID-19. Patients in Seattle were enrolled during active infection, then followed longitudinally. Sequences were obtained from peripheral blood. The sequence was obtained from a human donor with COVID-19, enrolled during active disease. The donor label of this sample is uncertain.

The CDR3 region has the DNA TGCGCCAGCAGCCAGGAACCATGGACAGCTTCCAAAAACATTCAGTACTTC. Translating gives CASSQEPWTASKNIQYF. The J gene is TRBJ2-4, the V gene TRBV4-1; tentatively, D is TRBD1 (6 bases). Trimming took off 3 bases at V and 2 bases at J, with 17 bases between the two ends. Germline values: CDR1 MGHRA, CDR2 YSYEKL. CDR3 length: 17 amino acids.